These 26 T cell receptor beta chains share one sample of origin, sequenced in a study of T cell responses to AZD1222 COVID-19 vaccine. Profiling relied on immunoSEQ multiplex PCR, and the TCRdb table lists in-frame clones only, not all of them. The repertoire holds some 130,000 clones, 70% to 90% seen once, with roughly 1.7% in the top ten. The specimen comprised peripheral blood, sampled on day 0 of AZD1222 vaccination. These receptors were collected from an adult in good health.

V usage is TRBV7-8 and J usage is TRBJ1-1; 7 bases are a match to TRBD1. Germline trimming cut 5 bases from V and 1 base from J; bases unmatched to any gene: 4. This CDR3 region has 14 residues. The germline CDR1 and CDR2 sequences are SGHVS and FQNEAQ. Here the CDR3 reads CASSPRGGNTEAFF. In DNA form, the CDR3 reads TGTGCCAGCAGCCCCAGGGGGGGGAACACTGAAGCTTTCTTT.

The chain recombines TRBV9 with TRBJ1-2, with D possibly being TRBD1 (6 bases). The CDR3 loop spans 14 amino acids. CDR1 is SGDLS and CDR2 is YYNGEE in the germline V gene. V was shortened by 0 bases and J by 4 bases, with 10 bases between the two germline ends. In nucleotides, the CDR3 is TGTGCCAGCAGCGTAGAACCAGGGGCCTATGGCTACACCTTC. This translates into CASSVEPGAYGYTF. Looking up the rest from reference TRBV9 and TRBJ1-2 gives the full variable domain: DSGVTQTPKHLITATGQRVTLRCSPRSGDLSVYWYQQSLDQGLQFLIQYYNGEERAKGNILERFSAQQFPDLHSELNLSSLELGDSALYFCASSVEPGAYGYTFGSGTRLTVV.

This clone has just one count. V and J are TRBV9 and TRBJ1-1; D perhaps matches TRBD1 (6 bases). This CDR3 spans 16 amino acids. V was shortened by 4 bases and J by 1 base, with 17 bases between the two germline ends. Per the germline V gene, CDR1 is SGDLS and CDR2 is YYNGEE. In DNA, the CDR3 is TGTGCCAGCAGCAAACAGGGTGGGATCACGAACACTGAAGCTTTCTTT. Protein sequence: CASSKQGGITNTEAFF.

The V gene is TRBV5-1, the J gene TRBJ2-5; unclear D gene. Between the trimmed V and J ends, which lost 4 bases and 1 base, there was a span of 2 bases. There are 11 residues in the CDR3. Germline V gene lookup returns CDR1 SGHRS and CDR2 YFSETQ. This chain's CDR3 is CASSIQETQYF. As DNA, the CDR3 is TGCGCCAGCAGCATCCAAGAGACCCAGTACTTC.

Only one count was recorded for this clone. The chain recombines TRBV2 with TRBJ1-4, with 8 bases matching TRBD1. The CDR3 has 15 amino acids. The germline V gene encodes CDR1 SNHLY and CDR2 FYNNEI. The V segment lost 6 bases and the J segment 4 bases; nucleotides outside the gene matches: 7. The CDR3 loop is CASRPQGGNNEKLFF. DNA of the CDR3: TGTGCCAGCAGGCCACAGGGGGGGAATAATGAAAAACTGTTTTTT.

V usage is TRBV30 and J usage is TRBJ1-6; TRBD1 matches 7 bases. The CDR3 spans 12 residues. Germline V gives CDR1 GTSNPN, CDR2 SVGIG (reference sequence). The trim removed 4 bases at V and 9 bases at J, leaving 3 bases unmatched. In DNA, the CDR3 is TGTGCCTGGAACGACAGGGCTTCACCCCTCCACTTT. Its protein product is CAWNDRASPLHF.

Concerning this clone: This sample includes further DNA sequences coding for the same CDR3. The chain links TRBV6-5 to TRBJ2-2; D not resolved. V was pared by 4 bases and J by 5 bases, with 5 bases between. Looked up from germline, CDR1 is MNHEY and CDR2 is SVGAGI. This CDR3 comprises 12 residues. The CDR3 nucleotides are TGTGCCAGCAGTTCTCCGACCGGGGAGCTGTTTTTT. It codes for CASSSPTGELFF.

The gene calls are TRBV5-1 and TRBJ1-2, with TRBD1 matching over 8 bases. Trimming cost V 4 bases and J 8 bases; bases outside gene matches: 22. The CDR3 consists of 18 residues. The germline V gene has CDR1 SGHRS and CDR2 YFSETQ. The DNA of the CDR3 is TGCGCCAGCAGCACGGGACAGGAGCCCCTCTACAACGTGGGAGGCTACACCTTC. It is translated as CASSTGQEPLYNVGGYTF.

The gene calls are TRBV7-9 and TRBJ2-3; D gene uncertain. CDR3 length: 10 residues. CDR1 and CDR2 (germline): SEHNR, FQNEAQ (reference sequence). The ends were cut back, 1 base at V and 7 bases at J, with 0 bases in the middle. CDR3 protein: CASSLDTQYF. The CDR3 DNA is TGTGCCAGCAGCTTAGATACGCAGTATTTT.

The rearrangement links TRBV5-8 to TRBJ2-1; D unresolved. V dropped 4 bases and J dropped 7 bases, with 15 bases sitting between them. Germline-derived CDR1 and CDR2 are SGHTS and YDEGEE. CDR3 size: 14 residues. As DNA, the CDR3 is TGTGCCAGCAGCAGCTGGTCCGGGCGGAATGAGCAGTTCTTC. As protein: CASSSWSGRNEQFF.

The V and J genes are TRBV7-8 and TRBJ2-5; 10 nucleotides line up with TRBD2. The CDR3 spans 17 residues. With 0 bases clipped from V and 4 bases from J, the junction kept 8 bases outside the gene matches. CDR1 and CDR2 (germline): SGHVS, FQNEAQ. CDR3 residues: CASSLARERGGRETQYF. DNA for the CDR3: TGTGCCAGCAGCTTAGCCAGAGAGCGGGGGGGCCGAGAGACCCAGTACTTC.

The sample holds a few counts of this clone. The genes are TRBV5-1 and TRBJ2-3; D unresolved. V was trimmed by 0 bases and J by 1 base, leaving 12 bases between them. Germline-derived CDR1 and CDR2 are SGHRS and YFSETQ. The length of the CDR3 is 16 residues. In nucleotides, the CDR3 is TGCGCCAGCAGCTTGGCCGCACCACCCGGCACAGATACGCAGTATTTT. Protein sequence: CASSLAAPPGTDTQYF.

The chain employs TRBV15 and TRBJ1-2, with 9 bases lining up with TRBD1. CDR3 size: 15 residues. Trimming at V came to 5 bases and at J to 6 bases, leaving 10 bases not matched to a gene. In germline, CDR1 is LNHNV, CDR2 YYDKDF (reference sequence). The CDR3 spells CATSVDRGEWDGYTF. In DNA form, the CDR3 reads TGTGCCACCAGCGTCGACAGGGGGGAATGGGATGGCTACACCTTC.

This sequence joins TRBV5-8 and TRBJ1-6; a possible D gene is TRBD1 (5 bases). V lost 5 bases, J lost 10 bases, and 16 bases lay in between. The CDR3 loop spans 14 amino acids. CDR1 and CDR2 (germline): SGHTS, YDEGEE. The CDR3 spells CASSLTGFRSPLHF. The CDR3 DNA reads as TGTGCCAGCAGTCTTACAGGCTTTCGGTCACCCCTCCACTTT.

The rearrangement uses TRBV14 and TRBJ1-5; tentatively, D is TRBD1 (5 bases). This CDR3 is built from 12 residues. From germline, CDR1 is SGHDN and CDR2 FVKESK. V dropped 4 bases and J dropped 10 bases, with 11 bases sitting between them. Here the CDR3 reads CASSRWGGPQHF. CDR3 DNA sequence: TGTGCCAGCAGCCGGTGGGGGGGACCCCAGCATTTT.

The genes are TRBV11-3 and TRBJ1-2, with D uncertain. The CDR3 sequence is 19 residues long. Germline loops: CDR1 SGHNT, CDR2 YENEEA. Trimming stripped 2 bases from V and 2 bases from J, with 24 bases between. Here the CDR3 DNA reads TGTGCCAGCAGCTTAAACCCAGGCCGAGGGTATTCCCGAAACTATGGCTACACCTTC. It encodes CASSLNPGRGYSRNYGYTF.

The CDR3 region is CASSPGTGPNYGYTF. In DNA, the CDR3 is TGTGCCAGCTCACCAGGGACAGGGCCCAACTATGGCTACACCTTC. The rearrangement uses TRBV18 and TRBJ1-2, with 9 bases identical to TRBD1. V trimming: 2 bases; J trimming: 2 bases; junction bases outside the gene matches: 3. The CDR3 is 15 residues long. Germline assignment: CDR1 KGHSH and CDR2 LQKENI. The entire variable domain, with the rest obtained from reference TRBV18 and TRBJ1-2, is as follows: NAGVMQNPRHLVRRRGQEARLRCSPMKGHSHVYWYRQLPEEGLKFMVYLQKENIIDESGMPKERFSAEFPKEGPSILRIQQVVRGDSAAYFCASSPGTGPNYGYTFGSGTRLTVV.

The gene calls are TRBV5-1 and TRBJ2-6; D is uncertain. Germline CDR1 is SGHRS and CDR2 is YFSETQ. This CDR3 has 18 amino acids. Trimming left V 1 base short and J 1 base short, with 15 bases between. The CDR3 nucleotides are TGCGCCAGCAGCTTGATTGGGAACCCGCTTTCTGGGGCCAACGTCCTGACTTTC. It is translated as CASSLIGNPLSGANVLTF.

CDR3 DNA: TGTGCCACTAAAGGAGAGCGGGGGGTCTCCTACGAGCAGTACTTC. Translated: CATKGERGVSYEQYF. This chain uses TRBV25-1 with TRBJ2-7; 9 nucleotides match TRBD2. The CDR3 consists of 15 residues. The germline V gene encodes CDR1 MGHDK and CDR2 SYGVNS. The ends lost 10 bases at V and 0 bases at J; junction bases unmatched: 10.

This chain connects TRBV3-1 (or the pseudogene TRBV3-2) to TRBJ1-4; possible D gene TRBD1, 6 bases. In germline, CDR1 is LGHDT, CDR2 YNNKEL (reference sequence). Trimming left V 0 bases short and J 0 bases short, with 14 bases between. This CDR3 has 18 amino acids. DNA for the CDR3: TGTGCCAGCAGCCAAGACCCGGGAGGGGGAGCAACTAATGAAAAACTGTTTTTT. Translation gives CASSQDPGGGATNEKLFF.

The chain has TRBV6-5 and TRBJ1-6, with 7 bases fitting TRBD1. The V and J ends lost 3 bases and 5 bases, in that order; junction bases with no gene match: 4. Germline lookup yields CDR1 MNHEY and CDR2 SVGAGI. The CDR3 runs 15 residues. The DNA for the CDR3 is TGTGCCAGCAGTTATGGGACAGCTGATAATTCACCCCTCCACTTT. Translating gives CASSYGTADNSPLHF.

V usage is TRBV7-9 and J usage is TRBJ1-3; D is undetermined. The V and J ends lost 1 base and 4 bases respectively, with 5 bases between them. The V gene's germline CDR1 is SEHNR and CDR2 FQNEAQ (reference sequence). This CDR3 has 13 amino acids. CDR3 sequence reads: CASSLGAGNTIYF. The CDR3 coding sequence is TGTGCCAGCAGCTTAGGTGCAGGAAACACCATATATTTT.

The chain recombines TRBV5-1 with TRBJ2-3; the D gene is possibly TRBD2 (6 bases). The CDR3 is 14 residues long. The germline V gene encodes CDR1 SGHRS and CDR2 YFSETQ. V lost 4 bases, J lost 4 bases, and 13 bases lay in between. CDR3 residues: CASSAGSSSDTQYF. The CDR3 nucleotides are TGCGCCAGCAGCGCCGGGAGTTCATCAGATACGCAGTATTTT.

The chain recombines TRBV11-3 with TRBJ1-6; the D is unclear. The CDR3 sequence is 17 residues long. CDR1 SGHNT and CDR2 YENEEA come from the germline V gene. V lost 0 bases, J lost 7 bases, and 16 bases lay in between. Here the CDR3 reads CASSLEGFLSENSPLHF. CDR3 DNA: TGTGCCAGCAGCTTAGAAGGTTTTTTGTCGGAGAATTCACCCCTCCACTTT.

This chain links TRBV6-1 with TRBJ2-1; either TRBD1 or TRBD2 may fit D (5 bases each). CDR1 is MNHNS and CDR2 is SASEGT in the germline V gene. The CDR3 runs to 16 residues. Trimming took off 4 bases at V and 4 bases at J, with 17 bases between the two ends. CDR3 amino acids: CASSAHGTNMYNEQFF. CDR3 nucleotide sequence: TGTGCCAGCAGTGCACACGGGACCAATATGTACAATGAGCAGTTCTTC.

This clone was seen a handful of times. The chain has TRBV7-6 and TRBJ2-7; a weak D match, TRBD2 (6 bases). Germline assignment: CDR1 SGHVS and CDR2 FNYEAQ. CDR3 length equals 14 residues. Trimming pared 6 bases from V and 2 bases from J, leaving 14 bases between. The CDR3 bases are TGTGCCAGCAGGACCGGGACGGGAGCCTACGAGCAGTACTTC. This codes for CASRTGTGAYEQYF.